This entry lists 19 T cell receptor beta chains sequenced from one sample in a study of blood T cell repertoires in COVID-19. Data came from immunoSEQ multiplex PCR; TCRdb stores just in-frame clones and leaves some out. The sample records about 220,000 clones, 86% being singletons. Source material: PBMCs or T cells enriched from blood (not recorded which). All receptors come from a woman aged 40 to 49 with acute COVID-19.

The chain links TRBV6-5 to TRBJ2-3, with a possible D match to TRBD2 (6 bases). V was trimmed by 0 bases and J by 8 bases, leaving 12 bases between them. This CDR3 has 14 amino acids. Germline V gene data show CDR1 as MNHEY and CDR2 as SVGAGI. CDR3 loop: CASSYSWAGGTQYF. For the CDR3, the DNA is TGTGCCAGCAGTTACTCGTGGGCCGGGGGTACGCAGTATTTT.

The rearrangement links TRBV19 to TRBJ1-5; 7 bases line up with TRBD1. Germline lookup yields CDR1 LNHDA and CDR2 SQIVND (reference sequence). The CDR3 is made up of 15 amino acids. V dropped 7 bases and J dropped 2; count of bases not matched to a gene: 8. CDR3 coding DNA: TGTGCCAGTACCATGGGGGACAGAGGCAATCAGCCCCAGCATTTT. Protein product: CASTMGDRGNQPQHF.

The J gene is TRBJ1-4, the V gene TRBV7-9; 9 bases are a match to TRBD1. CDR3 length: 16 residues. The germline V gene encodes CDR1 SEHNR and CDR2 FQNEAQ (reference sequence). The V segment lost 3 bases and the J segment 8 bases; nucleotides outside the gene matches: 10. CDR3 nucleotides: TGTGCCAGCAGCTTGTTCCCGGGACAGGGAGACGAAAAACTGTTTTTT. Its protein product is CASSLFPGQGDEKLFF. The full variable domain, in which reference TRBV7-9 and TRBJ1-4 provide the parts outside the CDR3, is DTGVSQNPRHKITKRGQNVTFRCDPISEHNRLYWYRQTLGQGPEFLTYFQNEAQLEKSRLLSDRFSAERPKGSFSTLEIQRTEQGDSAMYLCASSLFPGQGDEKLFFGSGTQLSVL.

This clone occurred once. This sequence joins TRBV3-1 (or the pseudogene TRBV3-2) and TRBJ2-5; the match to TRBD2 covers 12 bases. This CDR3 has 16 residues. The J segment lost 5 bases and the V segment lost 0 bases, leaving 4 bases of the junction unmatched. Germline V gives CDR1 LGHDT, CDR2 YNNKEL (reference sequence). As DNA, the CDR3 is TGTGCCAGCAGCCAAGATTGGCTAGCGGGGGGGGAGACCCAGTACTTC. Amino acid sequence: CASSQDWLAGGETQYF.

The rearrangement joins TRBV6-5 to TRBJ2-3, with unresolved D. CDR3 length: 14 amino acids. Germline-derived CDR1 and CDR2 are MNHEY and SVGAGI. Trimming pared 0 bases from V and 2 bases from J, leaving 6 bases between. The CDR3 protein is CASSYSHSTDTQYF. Here the CDR3 DNA reads TGTGCCAGCAGTTACTCGCACTCCACAGATACGCAGTATTTT.

The chain employs TRBV19 and TRBJ1-3; no firm D call. This CDR3 contains 15 residues. CDR1 is LNHDA and CDR2 is SQIVND in the germline V gene (reference sequence). The germline V and J ends were trimmed by 7 bases and 1 base, with 14 bases remaining between them. The CDR3 reads CASTWARGSGNTIYF. CDR3 DNA: TGTGCCAGTACATGGGCCCGGGGATCTGGAAACACCATATATTTT. Using reference TRBV19 and TRBJ1-3 for the parts outside the CDR3, the full variable domain is DGGITQSPKYLFRKEGQNVTLSCEQNLNHDAMYWYRQDPGQGLRLIYYSQIVNDFQKGDIAEGYSVSREKKESFPLTVTSAQKNPTAFYLCASTWARGSGNTIYFGEGSWLTVV.

J is TRBJ1-3 and V is TRBV3-1 (or the pseudogene TRBV3-2); D unresolved. The CDR3 spans 14 residues. Trimming took off 1 base at V and 2 bases at J, with 6 bases between the two ends. Germline assignment: CDR1 LGHDT and CDR2 YNNKEL (reference sequence). CDR3 sequence reads: CASSQGHPGNTIYF. CDR3 DNA: TGTGCCAGCAGCCAAGGTCATCCTGGAAACACCATATATTTT.

The V gene is TRBV29-1, the J gene TRBJ2-7; 8 bases map to TRBD1. CDR1 and CDR2 (germline): SQVTM, ANQGSEA. The CDR3 runs 13 residues. V lost 5 bases and J lost 4; bases outside the gene matches: 7. Written as DNA, the CDR3 is TGCAGCGTTTCCAGGGGGCGCCTGTACGAGCAGTACTTC. This codes for CSVSRGRLYEQYF.

About this clone itself: Other DNA sequences in the same sample also yield this CDR3. The chain employs TRBV18 and TRBJ1-1; TRBD1 is a possible D gene (6 bases). The CDR3 covers 14 residues. Trimming took 3 bases from V and 0 from J, leaving 8 bases between them. CDR1 is KGHSH, CDR2 LQKENI, per germline. The CDR3 DNA follows: TGTGCCAGCTCACCTCAGGGGATGAACACTGAAGCTTTCTTT. The encoded protein is CASSPQGMNTEAFF.

The rearrangement joins TRBV19 to TRBJ1-5; D not resolved. The CDR3 runs to 13 residues. Germline V gives CDR1 LNHDA, CDR2 SQIVND (reference sequence). V dropped 3 bases and J dropped 14 bases, with 17 bases sitting between them. CDR3 coding DNA: TGTGCCAGTAGTATCACGGTCAAACTAGGCAAGCATTTT. Its translation: CASSITVKLGKHF. The full variable domain, completed using reference TRBV19 and TRBJ1-5, is DGGITQSPKYLFRKEGQNVTLSCEQNLNHDAMYWYRQDPGQGLRLIYYSQIVNDFQKGDIAEGYSVSREKKESFPLTVTSAQKNPTAFYLCASSITVKLGKHFGDGTRLSIL.

This rearrangement joins TRBV6-5 to TRBJ1-4; D is unresolved. Trimming took off 2 bases at V and 7 bases at J, with 11 bases between the two ends. The CDR3 runs 14 residues. The germline V gene encodes CDR1 MNHEY and CDR2 SVGAGI. The DNA for the CDR3 is TGTGCCAGCAGTTACAGGAGGGAAGGTGAAAAACTGTTTTTT. This gives the protein CASSYRREGEKLFF.

The chain links TRBV4-1 to TRBJ2-6, with D hard to call. The V gene lost 1 base and the J gene lost 0 bases, with 4 bases spanning the gap. The CDR3 totals 15 residues. The germline V gene encodes CDR1 MGHRA and CDR2 YSYEKL. CDR3 sequence: CASSQVGSGANVLTF. DNA for the CDR3: TGCGCCAGCAGCCAAGTCGGCTCTGGGGCCAACGTCCTGACTTTC.

The rearrangement joins TRBV9 to TRBJ1-2, with 10 bases lining up with TRBD1. The CDR3 runs 14 residues. Germline trimming cut 4 bases from V and 8 bases from J; bases unmatched to any gene: 8. Germline lookup yields CDR1 SGDLS and CDR2 YYNGEE. CDR3: CASSSSGQGIGYTF. CDR3 nucleotide sequence: TGTGCCAGCAGCTCCTCGGGACAGGGGATCGGCTACACCTTC.

This clone has only a few counts. The J gene is TRBJ1-5, the V gene TRBV19; 7 nucleotides line up with TRBD1. Germline V lookup: CDR1 LNHDA, CDR2 SQIVND (reference sequence). V shed 0 bases, J shed 5 bases, and the junction held 4 bases outside the gene matches. This CDR3 spans 15 amino acids. As DNA, the CDR3 is TGTGCCAGTAGTATAGACAGGGGGTCGCATCAGCCCCAGCATTTT. Protein product: CASSIDRGSHQPQHF.

This clone came up once. The CDR3 nucleotides are TGTGCCAGCAGCACTGGACCCGGCGGGGATTCACCCCTCCACTTT. Translated, it gives CASSTGPGGDSPLHF. The chain recombines TRBV9 with TRBJ1-6; D remains unclear. The length of the CDR3 is 15 residues. Germline V gene sequence: CDR1 SGDLS, CDR2 YYNGEE. The V end was cut by 4 bases, the J end by 8 bases, with 16 bases between.

This chain connects TRBV5-4 to TRBJ1-1; 8 bases fit TRBD1. CDR3 size: 14 residues. V shed 2 bases and J 5 bases; nucleotides not matched to a gene: 5. Germline V gene sequence: CDR1 SGHNT, CDR2 YYREEE (reference sequence). The CDR3 DNA is TGTGCCAGCAGCTTTGTCAGGGGGCGTACTGAAGCTTTCTTT. It encodes CASSFVRGRTEAFF.

The rearrangement joins TRBV14 to TRBJ1-2; D is unresolved. The germline V and J ends were trimmed by 3 bases and 4 bases, with 9 bases remaining between them. The CDR3 sequence is 13 residues long. Germline V gene data show CDR1 as SGHDN and CDR2 as FVKESK. The CDR3 region is CASSQSFSYGYTF. The CDR3 DNA sequence: TGTGCCAGCAGCCAGTCTTTTAGCTATGGCTACACCTTC.

This CDR3 is CASSERVLAVYEQYV. DNA of the CDR3: TGTGCCAGCAGTGAAAGGGTCCTAGCGGTTTACGAGCAGTACGTC. V and J are TRBV2 and TRBJ2-7; TRBD2 aligns across 7 bases. Germline lookup yields CDR1 SNHLY and CDR2 FYNNEI. The CDR3 is 15 residues long. Germline trimming cut 2 bases from V and 4 bases from J; bases unmatched to any gene: 8.

The V call is TRBV27, the J call TRBJ2-7, with TRBD2 matching over 14 bases. V lost 8 bases to trimming and J lost 2 bases; unmatched junction nucleotides: 2. Germline assignment: CDR1 MNHEY and CDR2 SMNVEV (reference sequence). CDR3 length: 14 residues. For the CDR3, the DNA is TGTGCCAGCGGGACTAGCGGGGGACCCTACGAGCAGTACGTC. This codes for CASGTSGGPYEQYV.